The T cell receptor (beta chain) under discussion was sequenced for a study of cytomegalovirus exposure and HLA in healthy donors (TCRdb year 2017). As for the study more broadly: An earlier analysis of some 600 of the donors reported about 280 Gb of sequence data and 117 million unique TCR beta sequences obtained from about 180 million T cells. The study aimed to test whether signatures of past pathogen exposure could be identified by cataloging public T cell receptors. HLA typing included class I and class II loci at four-digit resolution. In a later genetic analysis, genome-wide SNP genotypes for 398 of the 666 donors were used, and that subset was treated as a discovery cohort. Rather than using new phenotypic data, the later analysis identified candidate immune exposures from TCR beta sequences and from how often those sequences occurred across donors. The genetic ancestry cluster associated with self-reported Caucasian donors included over 65% of the roughly 400 genotyped donors. To decide whether each TCR beta V gene segment behaved as functional or pseudogenic, an earlier analysis of fewer than 750 of the donors relied on high-throughput TCR beta sequencing. Donor age, sex, ethnicity and CMV serostatus were compiled together with the repertoire data. Among some 400 genotyped donors of the cohort, an average of about 240,000 unique TCR beta nucleotide sequences were sequenced per donor, about a sixth of them non-productive. Typing coverage varied by locus: roughly 620-640 donors for A, B, C, DRB1 and DQB1; some 520 for DQA1; over 600 for DPA1; around 490 for DPB1. High-throughput TCR immunosequencing, statistical association of individual TCRs with disease status, and machine learning were combined to predict cytomegalovirus infection status. A handful of DR-DQ haplotypes were handled as single units for association and clustering because linkage in the cohort was strong. The study profiled the T cell repertoires of 666 subjects by immunosequencing and related them to cytomegalovirus serostatus. An early release covering some 640 HLA-typed donors comprised approximately 290 gigabases of sequencing data and 65 million to 100 million unique TCR sequences. All discovery cohort repertoires had been generated on a single sequencing platform. In a later analysis, previously published TCR beta repertoires from more than 500 donors were re-analyzed and high-resolution HLA genotyping was added so that TCR occurrence patterns could be studied. In addition to the first cohort of hundreds of subjects, a separate validation cohort of approximately 120 different subjects was used. What the work shows at the level of the full study, not this receptor alone: A few of the identified cytomegalovirus-associated TCR beta chains were confirmed in vitro to be specific for cytomegalovirus antigens. A later analysis found that most CMV-associated TCR beta chains appeared HLA-restricted, with HLA associations seemingly driven largely by CMV exposure. Because counts were too low, some 16 rarely observed V segments, including chromosome 9 orphons, were excluded from the earlier analysis of some 590 of the donors. The study gave a list of 150 to 200 TCR beta chains associated with cytomegalovirus. Roughly uniform sequencing depth across donors was assumed in presence/absence analyses, although this assumption may not hold. Some IMGT-functional V segments, including TRBV6-2 and TRBV6-3, could not be distinguished by the 87-base-pair reads and were therefore excluded. In a later analysis, HLA-associated TCR beta chains were found to be more clonally expanded and to have lower generation probabilities than equally common non-associated chains. A later analysis reported that several top co-occurrence clusters appeared linked to parvovirus B19, influenza, CMV and Epstein-Barr virus. In a later analysis, around 17,000 TCR beta sequences were associated with specific HLA alleles at a false discovery rate of 0.05. Assigning TCR associations to individual alleles was difficult when HLA alleles, especially DR and DQ, strongly co-occurred. Immune exposure information for the cohort was limited to CMV serostatus. In a later genetic analysis, a missense DCLRE1C variant was associated with V-gene and J-gene trimming of TCR beta chains, and the association was replicated in an independent cohort. HLA typing was unavailable for some donors at each locus, so association tests used only the typed subset. While some public TCRs were present in many individuals, most TCR sequences turned up only very rarely across donors. According to a later genetic analysis, donors in an Asian-associated ancestry cluster had fewer N-insertions in productive TCRs than the approximately 710-donor mean. In both the original and validation cohorts, the classifier was reported to diagnose cytomegalovirus status with high specificity and sensitivity. According to a later analysis, TCR association rates differed among HLA loci, with DRB1 alleles showing the most associated TCRs and HLA-C alleles showing the fewest. The cohort was sequenced for TCR beta chains only, and without alpha or paired-chain data the features that could be detected were limited. The sequencing pipeline was judged likely to have produced a cluster of highly shared sequence variants as a technical artifact. Correlated functional status among segregating V segments might reflect linkage disequilibrium, but an unknown experimental factor could not be ruled out. According to the authors, the approach could potentially be generalized to other disease states and immunological phenotypes. In an earlier analysis of around 500 of the donors, most TCR beta V segments appeared in productive rearrangements about 87% or about 30% of the time, broadly matching IMGT annotations. A further reported finding was that TCR beta sequences accurately predicted the HLA-A and HLA-B alleles for most subjects in the first cohort.

For this clone: Its target antigen remains unknown. Per-nucleotide qualities are absent, and no much larger clonotype sits a single base away.

Receptor amplification or capture employed the immunoSEQ multiplex PCR assay. A mixture of 60 forward primers for TCR Vbeta segments and 13 reverse primers for TCR Jbeta segments was used in the multiplex PCR. Amplification of the CDR3 region of rearranged TCR beta genes was performed with a multiplex PCR assay on genomic DNA. The Illumina HiSeq System was used to sequence the amplified TCR beta libraries as 87-base-pair reads. For the original study's pipeline: A later analysis tallied 75 million to 95 million unique TCR beta chains across the 666 repertoires, and approximately 11 million of those chains were shared by two or more donors. Raw reads were error-corrected and collapsed into unique sequences with a nearest-neighbor algorithm that merged closely related sequences to remove PCR and sequencing errors. Alignment of CDR3 sequences to IMGT reference sequences was used to assign V, D and J gene segments. For a sequence to be retained, at least a six-nucleotide match to both a V gene segment and a J gene segment was required. Rearrangements were called productive when the CDR3 lacked stop codons and stayed in frame with V and J; all others were non-productive. Following IMGT convention, CDR3 was defined as the stretch from the second conserved V-encoded cysteine up to the conserved J-encoded phenylalanine. Sequences without an unambiguous match to a single V gene segment were excluded from the earlier analysis of over 500 of the donors. An earlier analysis of around 600 of the donors classified V segments as functional when productive rearrangements were above 56.7% and as segregating when the standard deviation between donors was above 5%. To diagnose cytomegalovirus status from the catalog of TCR beta chain sequences, a statistical classification framework was built. V and J gene assignment, in a later analysis, came from comparing TCR nucleotide sequences with IMGT/GENE-DB human TR gene sequences. In a later analysis, CDR3 sequences and most-parsimonious VDJ recombination scenarios were assigned using the TCRdist pipeline. In a later analysis, each TCR beta chain was defined by its CDR3 amino acid sequence together with its V-gene family, and reads lacking a unique V-gene family were excluded. To address suspected cross-contamination and a sequencing artifact, a later analysis removed 592 highly shared, low-generation-probability nucleotide sequences. For each public chain, a later analysis derived a clonal expansion index from normalized ranks of inferred template counts within each repertoire. In a later analysis, generation probabilities were computed with a VDJ recombination model fitted to out-of-frame rearrangements, and the resulting probabilities were checked against IGoR. Hypergeometric tests were used in a later analysis to score TCR-TCR, TCR-HLA and TCR-CMV co-occurrence, with a repertoire-size bias correction applied to the TCR pairs. False discovery rates were estimated in a later analysis by permuting HLA or CMV assignments 20 times. In a later analysis, co-occurring TCRs were grouped using DBSCAN, with TCRdist sequence similarity added in when clustering inside HLA-allele-positive subsets. For co-occurrence clustering, repertoires with fewer than 30,000 or more than 120,000 public chains were excluded, along with 4 to 6 repertoires with anomalous nucleotide sharing. TCRdb holds this immuneACCESS table with in-frame rearrangements only. Some clones are missing; in checked studies, unresolved V genes explain under half, and the rest has no known cause. V, J and clone size are taken as reported in that table, and D and trimming were inferred from the DNA itself. The sample profile shows around 170,000 clones; around 76% of them were found once. 1.5% of the sample is held by the ten biggest clonotypes.

CDR1 and CDR2 are read off the germline V gene as SQVTM and ANQGSEA. Counted from cysteine to phenylalanine, this CDR3 has 14 amino acids. Only CDR3 DNA is held: 42 bases, read in frame from base 1. The germline V and J ends show losses of 7 bases and 7 bases respectively, and no gene match explains 11 bases of the junction. In total, 600 or so healthy bone marrow donors made up the cohort. At the time of sampling, every cohort member was nominally healthy, though immune exposures that went unrecorded were likely present. The donor was CMV seronegative and was included in the group of over 300 seronegative cohort members. A peripheral blood sample was provided by each donor, and peripheral blood mononuclear cells were used for TCR beta sequencing. Genomic DNA extraction from the blood cell samples was performed with the Qiagen DNeasy Blood Extraction Kit.

This receptor chain uses TRBV29-1 and TRBJ2-4, with 9 junctional bases fitting TRBD1. The material sequenced was PBMCs. The receptor was derived from a man aged 40-55 years in good health and CMV-seronegative. The DNA reads as follows: TGCAGCGCCCAAGCTCCTACAGGGGGCAACATTCAGTACTTC. Protein translation: CSAQAPTGGNIQYF.